This record covers a single T cell receptor beta chain. Its specificity is unknown. A single record per CDR3 protein comes from TCRdb applying MiXCR to the 5' RACE reads. The sample yields 1,800,000 or so distinct CDR3 sequences, about 32% seen once. This record comes from a study of identical twins. Study-level findings and limits: There was more out-of-frame TCR alpha sharing in monozygotic twins than models estimated. Cross-sectional statistics, not tracking of the same donors, supported the conclusions.

CDR1 and CDR2 (germline): SGHTS, YDEGEE. V lost 0 bases and J lost 8; bases outside the gene matches: 5. CDR3 length equals 15 residues. Sequencing input: cord blood. The rearrangement uses TRBV5-8 and TRBJ1-6, with TRBD1 matching over 7 bases. This clonotype originated in a newborn girl in good health. The CDR3 DNA reads TGTGCCAGCAGCTTGGCCCGACAGGGTGATTCACCCCTCCACTTT. Translated: CASSLARQGDSPLHF.